This T cell receptor (beta chain) was recovered during a study of blood T cell repertoires in COVID-19. Study in general: Samples taken during acute and convalescent COVID-19 were collected in the United States, Italy and Spain. Sample material is recorded as cDNA or gDNA derived from T cells, B-cell-depleted T cells, or PBMCs.

Data came from immunoSEQ multiplex PCR; TCRdb stores just in-frame clones and leaves some out. The repertoire has approximately 80,000 clones, 75% to 85% of them found once; the top ten carry under 30%. V lost 6 bases and J lost 2; bases outside the gene matches: 4. Germline CDR1 and CDR2: KGHDR and SFDVKD. The CDR3 is made up of 14 amino acids. This clonotype was obtained from a human donor in a cohort sampled during active COVID-19. The chain couples TRBV24-1 to TRBJ2-3; TRBD1 matches 7 bases. Sequenced input: peripheral blood. The CDR3: CATSRTGLTDTQYF. The CDR3 DNA reads TGTGCCACCAGTAGGACAGGCCTCACAGATACGCAGTATTTT.